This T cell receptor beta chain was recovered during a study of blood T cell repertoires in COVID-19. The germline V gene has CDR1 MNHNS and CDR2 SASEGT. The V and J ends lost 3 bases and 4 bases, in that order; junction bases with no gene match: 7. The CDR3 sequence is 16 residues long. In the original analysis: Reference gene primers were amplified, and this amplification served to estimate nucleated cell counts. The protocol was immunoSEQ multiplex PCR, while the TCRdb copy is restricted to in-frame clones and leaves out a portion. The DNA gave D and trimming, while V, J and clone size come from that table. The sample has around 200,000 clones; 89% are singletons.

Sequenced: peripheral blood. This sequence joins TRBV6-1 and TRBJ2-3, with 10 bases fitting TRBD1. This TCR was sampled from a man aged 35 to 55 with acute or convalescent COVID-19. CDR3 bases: TGTGCCAGCAGTGACTGGCGACAGGGGGCCGCAGATACGCAGTATTTT. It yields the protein CASSDWRQGAADTQYF.